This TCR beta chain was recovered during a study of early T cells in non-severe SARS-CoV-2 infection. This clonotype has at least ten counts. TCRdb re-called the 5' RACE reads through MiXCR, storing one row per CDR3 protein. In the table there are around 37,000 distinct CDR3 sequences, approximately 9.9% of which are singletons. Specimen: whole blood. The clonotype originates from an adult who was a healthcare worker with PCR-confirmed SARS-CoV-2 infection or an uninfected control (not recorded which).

The CDR3 here is CSVTTGTQYF. The CDR3 DNA follows: TGCAGCGTGACCACAGGGACCCAGTACTTC. The rearrangement joins TRBV29-1 to TRBJ2-5, with D perhaps TRBD1 (5 bases). The CDR3 totals 10 residues. V was clipped by 6 bases and J by 7 bases, with 9 bases between them. Germline-derived CDR1 and CDR2 are SQVTM and ANQGSEA.